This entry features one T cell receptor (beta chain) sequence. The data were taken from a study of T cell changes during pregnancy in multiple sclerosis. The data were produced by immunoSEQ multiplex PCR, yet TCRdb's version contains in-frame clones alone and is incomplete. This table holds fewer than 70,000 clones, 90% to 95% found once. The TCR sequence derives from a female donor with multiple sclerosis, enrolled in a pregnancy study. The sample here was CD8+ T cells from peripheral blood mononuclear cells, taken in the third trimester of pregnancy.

The CDR3 DNA reads as TGTGCCAGCAGTTACAGTCACGAGCAGTACTTC. Protein: CASSYSHEQYF. This sequence joins TRBV6-5 and TRBJ2-5; D not certain. The DNA end favors TRBJ2-7, so the J call may be wrong. Germline-derived CDR1 and CDR2 are MNHEY and SVGAGI. This CDR3 has 11 amino acids.